Following are 8 T cell receptor beta chains from one sample sequenced in a study of blood T cells in healthy people across ages (dated by TCRdb to between 2014 and 2017). The protocol used for the library was 5' RACE. Sequenced using an Illumina HiSeq 2500. A second PCR of roughly 7 to 11 cycles was performed with a sample-barcoded 5' primer and a J-beta primer mix. In-frame beta chains were kept once TCRdb had trimmed the public reads at Q25 with fastp and called clones with MiXCR. Every CDR3 protein is listed once, alongside the most common genes and DNA of its rows. This sample comprises about a million distinct CDR3 sequences, roughly 51% of them detected only once. 20% to 25% of the sample comes from the top ten. The sample taken for sequencing was blood. All receptors come from a woman aged 55 to 70 in good health.

The chain links TRBV7-2 to TRBJ1-1; perhaps TRBD1 as D (5 bases). The CDR3 consists of 13 residues. Germline lookup yields CDR1 SGHTA and CDR2 FQGNSA. The V end lost 1 base, the J end lost 4 bases, and 7 bases lay between the germline ends. CDR3 amino acids: CASSLGGSTEAFF. CDR3 DNA: TGTGCCAGCAGCTTAGGGGGGAGCACTGAAGCTTTCTTT.

As regards this clonotype: One junction end disagrees with the germline gene, perhaps due to a read error. The V and J genes are TRBV27 and TRBJ2-7; a possible D gene is TRBD1 (6 bases). This CDR3 contains 14 residues. Germline V gene lookup returns CDR1 MNHEY and CDR2 SMNVEV (reference sequence). The CDR3 reads CTSKYGQGSYEQYF. CDR3 coding DNA: TGTACCAGCAAGTATGGGCAGGGGTCCTACGAGCAGTACTTC.

To note about this clonotype: Its ends do not fully match the called genes, so a read error is possible. V usage is TRBV4-2 and J usage is TRBJ2-3, with a possible D match to TRBD2 (6 bases). The CDR3 contains 15 residues. Germline lookup yields CDR1 LGHNA and CDR2 YNFKEQ. CDR3 nucleotide sequence: TGTGCCAGCAGCCAAGAGTGGAGGGGCCCAGATATGCAGTATTTT. Translating it yields CASSQEWRGPDMQYF.

The chain uses TRBV2 and TRBJ2-5, with 8 bases identical to TRBD1. Germline trimming cut 6 bases from V and 1 base from J; bases unmatched to any gene: 4. Germline CDR1 reads SNHLY; CDR2 reads FYNNEI. The CDR3 spans 14 residues. Here the CDR3 DNA reads TGTGCCAGCAGGATAACAGGGGGCCAAGAGACCCAGTACTTC. Translation: CASRITGGQETQYF.

The V and J genes are TRBV6-6 and TRBJ2-7, with no clear D. The germline V gene encodes CDR1 MNHNY and CDR2 SVGAGI (reference sequence). V lost 2 bases and J 0 bases, leaving 8 bases between the germline ends. This CDR3 has 14 amino acids. For the CDR3, the DNA is TGTGCCAGCAGTTACGGGGTACTCTCCTACGAGCAGTACTTC. Its translation is CASSYGVLSYEQYF.

V and J are TRBV7-8 and TRBJ2-7; maybe TRBD2 (5 bases). V was cut by 7 bases and J by 1 base, with 14 bases left in between. The germline CDR1 and CDR2 sequences are SGHVS and FQNEAQ. The CDR3 contains 14 residues. CDR3 protein: CASTPPGLSYEQYF. The CDR3 nucleotides read TGTGCCAGCACCCCTCCTGGACTGTCCTACGAGCAGTACTTC.

This clonotype was picked up one time. A read error may be the cause here, since a much bigger clone is one base away. This chain joins TRBV28 and TRBJ2-1; no reliable D call. CDR3 size: 12 residues. With 3 bases removed from V and 10 bases from J, the gap between germline ends came to 10 bases. In germline, CDR1 is MDHEN, CDR2 SYDVKM. The CDR3: CASSLDVIEQFF. The DNA of the CDR3 is TGTGCCAGCAGTTTGGACGTCATAGAGCAGTTCTTC.

The J gene is TRBJ1-6, the V gene TRBV19; D is unresolved. The V and J ends lost 5 bases and 9 bases respectively, with 17 bases between them. The CDR3 runs 15 residues. Germline V gene sequence: CDR1 LNHDA, CDR2 SQIVND (reference sequence). The CDR3 DNA reads TGTGCCAGTAGTGGTCTGCGGCAGTCAATTTCACCCCTCCACTTT. Translation gives CASSGLRQSISPLHF.